This passage covers 17 T cell receptor beta chains from one sample sequenced in a study of blood T cell repertoires in COVID-19. Using immunoSEQ multiplex PCR, the repertoire was profiled, and TCRdb retains in-frame clones only, with some absent. This table holds a few hundred thousand clones, around 90% found once. Specimen: peripheral blood. The source is a woman between 35 and 50 years old who had recovered from COVID-19.

The chain recombines TRBV7-2 with TRBJ1-6; 7 positions match TRBD1. With V trimmed by 5 bases and J by 6 bases, 4 bases remained unmatched. Germline CDR1 and CDR2: SGHTA and FQGNSA. The CDR3 totals 14 residues. The CDR3 coding sequence is TGTGCCAGCAGCCCGGACAGGTTTAATTCACCCCTCCACTTT. It specifies CASSPDRFNSPLHF.

V is TRBV27 and J is TRBJ2-3; 11 bases are a match to TRBD1. Trimming removed 0 bases from V and 7 bases from J; junction bases left unmatched: 6. The CDR3 has 16 residues. Germline lookup yields CDR1 MNHEY and CDR2 SMNVEV (reference sequence). Here the CDR3 reads CASSLSGTGGPNTQYF. For the CDR3, the DNA is TGTGCCAGCAGTTTATCGGGGACAGGGGGTCCAAATACGCAGTATTTT.

The V and J genes are TRBV4-1 and TRBJ1-4; possible D gene TRBD1, 5 bases. V lost 3 bases, J lost 6 bases, and 17 bases lay in between. Germline CDR1 is MGHRA and CDR2 is YSYEKL. This CDR3 comprises 16 residues. The CDR3 nucleotides are TGCGCCAGCAGCCAGGGGGGATCAGAACGATATGAAAAACTGTTTTTT. Its translation: CASSQGGSERYEKLFF.

The genes are TRBV6-5 and TRBJ2-7; D may be TRBD1 (5 bases). The CDR3 has 14 residues. Germline V gene data show CDR1 as MNHEY and CDR2 as SVGAGI. V lost 3 bases and J 6 bases, leaving 15 bases between the germline ends. CDR3 in DNA: TGTGCCAGCAGTTATACGGCAGGGCGTCTCGAGCAGTACTTC. Its translation: CASSYTAGRLEQYF.

The chain links TRBV28 to TRBJ2-2; D perhaps matches TRBD2 (5 bases). Germline-derived CDR1 and CDR2 are MDHEN and SYDVKM. The CDR3 sequence is 13 residues long. V was trimmed by 10 bases and J by 2 bases, leaving 11 bases between them. The CDR3 sequence: CANGVANTGELFF. CDR3 DNA sequence: TGTGCCAACGGGGTAGCCAACACCGGGGAGCTGTTTTTT.

The chain is built from TRBV5-1 and TRBJ1-2; 9 bases are a match to TRBD1. The CDR3 sequence is 14 residues long. V trimming: 3 bases; J trimming: 7 bases; junction bases outside the gene matches: 7. CDR1 SGHRS and CDR2 YFSETQ come from the germline V gene. The CDR3 DNA sequence: TGCGCCAGCAGCTCCGGACAGGGGTCTGCTGGCTACACCTTC. Its protein product is CASSSGQGSAGYTF.

The chain uses TRBV2 and TRBJ2-5, with unresolved D. Trimming left V 4 bases short and J 4 bases short, with 7 bases between. The CDR3 is made up of 12 amino acids. In germline, CDR1 is SNHLY, CDR2 FYNNEI. The CDR3 region is CASSAIRETQYF. The CDR3 region has the DNA TGTGCCAGCAGTGCCATCAGAGAGACCCAGTACTTC.

The genes are TRBV27 and TRBJ2-1, with 8 bases aligning to TRBD2. V lost 2 bases, J lost 0 bases, and 3 bases stayed unmatched. This CDR3 is 16 amino acids long. From germline, CDR1 is MNHEY and CDR2 SMNVEV (reference sequence). CDR3 loop: CASSLTSGSSYNEQFF. The CDR3 DNA is TGTGCCAGCAGTTTAACTAGCGGTAGCTCCTACAATGAGCAGTTCTTC.

The chain has TRBV18 and TRBJ1-1; D not certain. The V end was cut by 1 base, the J end by 6 bases, with 15 bases between. Germline V gives CDR1 KGHSH, CDR2 LQKENI. The CDR3 is made up of 15 amino acids. CDR3 in DNA: TGTGCCAGCTCACCACTGGTCGCCACACCTCCTGAAGCTTTCTTT. This codes for CASSPLVATPPEAFF.

The rearrangement joins TRBV7-2 to TRBJ1-6; D is possibly TRBD1 (5 bases). Trimming left V 5 bases short and J 10 bases short, with 18 bases between. Germline V gene sequence: CDR1 SGHTA, CDR2 FQGNSA. There are 15 residues in the CDR3. CDR3 coding DNA: TGTGCCAGCAGCCCCGGGCGTGCAGGGCGGTCACCCCTCCACTTT. It is translated as CASSPGRAGRSPLHF.

The sample holds a few counts of this clone. This sequence joins TRBV19 and TRBJ2-1; D gene unclear. This CDR3 contains 13 residues. V was cut by 4 bases and J by 3 bases, with 7 bases left in between. Germline lookup yields CDR1 LNHDA and CDR2 SQIVND (reference sequence). The DNA for the CDR3 is TGTGCCAGTAGTACAGGTATCTACAATGAGCAGTTCTTC. Encoded protein: CASSTGIYNEQFF.

This chain links TRBV5-4 with TRBJ2-1; 11 bases agree with TRBD2. Germline CDR1 is SGHNT and CDR2 is YYREEE (reference sequence). The CDR3 has 15 residues. The trim removed 1 base at V and 8 bases at J, leaving 5 bases unmatched. The CDR3 reads CASSLSSGRVHEQFF. As DNA, the CDR3 is TGTGCCAGCAGCTTGAGTAGCGGGAGGGTACATGAGCAGTTCTTC.

J is TRBJ2-7 and V is TRBV3-1 (or the pseudogene TRBV3-2), with TRBD2 matching over 10 bases. V shed 1 base and J 6 bases; nucleotides not matched to a gene: 6. This CDR3 is built from 15 residues. The germline V gene has CDR1 LGHDT and CDR2 YNNKEL (reference sequence). DNA of the CDR3: TGTGCCAGCAGCCAAGGCGGCCTAGCGGGAGTCGAGCAGTACTTC. This sequence encodes CASSQGGLAGVEQYF.

The V gene is TRBV3-1 (or the pseudogene TRBV3-2), the J gene TRBJ2-7; a weak D match, TRBD1 (5 bases). CDR3 size: 14 residues. The V gene's germline CDR1 is LGHDT and CDR2 YNNKEL (reference sequence). Trimming removed 5 bases at V and 2 bases at J, with 13 bases between. The CDR3, as DNA: TGTGCCAGCAGCTGGTCTGGGGCTACCTACGAGCAGTACTTC. Its protein product is CASSWSGATYEQYF.

The genes are TRBV7-9 and TRBJ1-1; D is ambiguous. V was trimmed by 4 bases and J by 1 base, leaving 7 bases between them. The CDR3 consists of 13 residues. CDR1 SEHNR and CDR2 FQNEAQ come from the germline V gene (reference sequence). CDR3: CASSSWANTEAFF. The CDR3 DNA reads as TGTGCCAGCAGCTCATGGGCGAACACTGAAGCTTTCTTT. The whole variable domain, filled in from reference TRBV7-9 and TRBJ1-1, reads DTGVSQNPRHKITKRGQNVTFRCDPISEHNRLYWYRQTLGQGPEFLTYFQNEAQLEKSRLLSDRFSAERPKGSFSTLEIQRTEQGDSAMYLCASSSWANTEAFFGQGTRLTVV.

This chain uses TRBV5-4 with TRBJ1-6; possible D gene TRBD1, 6 bases. CDR3 length: 16 residues. CDR1 and CDR2 from the germline V gene are SGHNT and YYREEE (reference sequence). The germline V and J ends were trimmed by 0 bases and 7 bases, with 14 bases remaining between them. As DNA, the CDR3 is TGTGCCAGCAGCTTGGGAGGGTCCGGGACAAATTCACCCCTCCACTTT. The encoded protein is CASSLGGSGTNSPLHF.

The chain has TRBV29-1 and TRBJ2-1; possible D gene TRBD2, 5 bases. V lost 7 bases, J lost 8 bases, and 15 bases lay in between. The CDR3 is 12 amino acids. Germline loops: CDR1 SQVTM, CDR2 ANQGSEA. CDR3 nucleotides: TGCAGCGCCACGGGTGCCGGGGATGAGCAGTTCTTC. Translated, it gives CSATGAGDEQFF.